This T cell receptor beta chain was identified in a study of T cells in women clearing cervical HPV infection (dated by TCRdb to 2016 to 2019). At the level of the whole study: The cases were 25 women with histologically confirmed HPV16-related CIN3 or worse, and 2 of those women had invasive cancers. Blood from cases was drawn at the visit where the lesion was first identified, while blood from controls was drawn once the infection was no longer detected. Cases had a median age of approximately 35 years compared with 37 to 45 for controls, and baseline characteristics showed no significant differences between the groups. Because only a few women had HLA typing data, the possibility that HLA type acted as a confounder could not be ruled out. Controls were 25 to 30 women whose single incident HPV16 infection cleared within 12 months without precancer or cancer developing. Cases were matched to controls by age within five years and by the year the sample was collected. For cases, the median interval between lesion detection and blood sampling was around 140 days, with an interquartile range of roughly 90 to 200 days. The parent cohort enrolled 10,049 women aged 18 or older in Guanacaste, Costa Rica, in about 1992 to 1994 and followed the women for about 7 years. Nested within Costa Rica's Guanacaste HPV Natural History Study, an exploratory proof-of-principle case-control study compared TCR repertoires across cervical HPV16 outcomes. Five blinded duplicates per group were added as quality controls, so that approximately 60 samples were obtained: roughly 50 participants and roughly ten replicates.

What the study reported, not specific to this receptor: Because of the cross-sectional design, the study could not determine whether the associations came before infection or resulted from infection, and neither effector/memory subsets nor HPV-specific T cells were isolated. TCR repertoire richness was significantly higher in CIN3+ cases than in controls across sequencing depths, while evenness did not differ. Because the number of T cells in each sample was unknown, differences in richness could reflect differing T-cell content rather than repertoire biology. By combining richness with V gene abundances, random forest classifiers separated cases from controls with an estimated AUC of 0.83. Lower TRBV6-7 relative abundance was observed in cases than in controls (roughly 0.12% versus 0.15%; Bonferroni P = 0.0008).

Details on this clone: The antigen it binds to is not known. The CDR3 end is not reached by the read, which stops 3 residues before it; the germline J gene fills it in.

CDR1 and CDR2 were assigned from the germline V gene as SNHLY and FYNNEI. Spanning cysteine to phenylalanine, the CDR3 consists of 11 amino acids. The DNA has 24 bases, all within the CDR3, and is read from base 1. Every participant had a single incident cervical HPV16 infection, and women with prevalent HPV16 infections were excluded. Cervical HPV DNA was detected with MY09/MY11 PCR, and genotyping was done by dot-blot hybridization. Roughly 16 mL of heparinized blood were centrifuged, and the buffy coat was split into aliquots, frozen at -30 degrees C, and then kept at -80 degrees C. QIAGEN kits were used to extract genomic DNA from buffy coat specimens. Using the immunoSEQ assay, multiplex PCR amplified TCR beta CDR3 regions from an average of roughly 1,200 ng of genomic DNA per sample. The assay corrected primer bias using a complete synthetic TCR repertoire to establish an amplification baseline. The amplicons were sequenced using the Illumina platform. The authors' pipeline ran thus. Sequences were error-corrected by clustering with frequency ratios and a modified nearest-neighbor algorithm and were then analyzed in the immunoSEQ Analyzer with IMGT gene definitions. TCR richness and evenness were averaged over 20 rarefaction repeats at each rarefaction depth, excluding samples with fewer sequences than the depth. Wilcoxon rank sum tests with FDR correction were used to compare relative abundances of V, D and J genes between the groups. In the blinded duplicates, the intraclass correlation was around 96% for TCR richness and averaged about 80% across 55 to 75 gene segments. The table was pulled from immuneACCESS by TCRdb, which kept in-frame rearrangements only. Such tables lose some clones; where checked, under half of the loss comes from unresolved V genes, and the rest has no known cause. The DNA was the basis for D and trimming; V, J and clone size are from that table. This sample's clone table shows roughly 30,000 clones. The ten largest clones take up 4.2% of the sample.

Sequencing was performed on blood buffy coat. This TCR was sampled from a woman between 18 and 70 years old with a cervical HPV16 infection that either progressed to CIN3+ or cleared (not recorded which). In this chain, TRBV2 is recombined with TRBJ1-2, with a weak D call of TRBD1 (5 bases match). The CDR3 DNA, read in part, is TGTGCCAGCAGCCCTGGGGGGGGC. Translated, it gives CASSPGGG. The whole CDR3 region reads CASSPGGGYTF.